Listed below are T cell receptor beta chains from one sample, sequenced in a study of T cells in Graves' hyperthyroidism and ophthalmopathy. TCRdb recomputed calls from the multiplex PCR reads with MiXCR, one row per CDR3 protein. The sample has roughly 580,000 distinct CDR3 sequences; 46% are singletons. Sequencing was done on a sample of peripheral blood or thyroid tissue (not recorded which). Receptors originate from a woman under 30 with Graves' hyperthyroidism. The CDR3 runs from the conserved cysteine through the conserved F or W. D genes are given only for firm matches. Where a row states a size, it is once, few, many or the class of an expanded clone; other rows omit it.

size,D,V,J,CDR3,DNA
many,-,TRBV7-9,TRBJ2-7,CASRTTAGTSYEQYF,TGTGCCAGCAGAACGACGGCGGGCACCTCCTACGAGCAGTACTTC
-,-,TRBV7-9,TRBJ2-5,CASSQVPRNPSQETQYF,TGTGCCAGCAGCCAAGTTCCCCGGAACCCGTCTCAAGAGACCCAGTACTTC
many,TRBD1,TRBV7-3,TRBJ1-2,CASSSDRTDGYTF,TGTGCCAGCAGCTCGGACAGGACTGATGGCTACACCTTC
-,-,TRBV7-9,TRBJ2-7,CASSSGRSSYEQYF,TGTGCCAGCAGCTCGGGGAGAAGCTCCTACGAGCAGTACTTC
-,-,TRBV29-1,TRBJ1-2,CSVDSVNTF,TGCAGCGTGGACAGTGTCAACACCTTC
few,TRBD1,TRBV7-2,TRBJ1-2,CASSLGPGQGYGYTF,TGTGCCAGCAGCCTCGGACCGGGACAGGGATATGGCTACACCTTC
-,TRBD1,TRBV10-3,TRBJ1-6,CASKLRRTGEGSPLHF,TGTGCCAGCAAATTACGAAGGACAGGGGAAGGTTCACCCCTCCACTTT
-,-,TRBV12-3/TRBV12-4,TRBJ2-7,CASSFRVTYEQYF,TGTGCCAGCAGTTTCAGGGTAACCTACGAGCAGTACTTC
many,-,TRBV24-1,TRBJ1-2,CATSEADRLSTYGYTF,TGTGCCACCAGTGAAGCAGACCGACTTTCAACCTATGGCTACACCTTC
many,-,TRBV10-3,TRBJ2-2,CAISEQINTGELFF,TGTGCCATCTCGGAGCAGATCAACACCGGGGAGCTGTTTTTT
-,-,TRBV2,TRBJ2-5,CASSHQGMETQYF,TGTGCCAGCAGCCACCAGGGTATGGAGACCCAGTACTTC
many,TRBD1,TRBV24-1,TRBJ1-1,CATRDRGWTEAFF,TGTGCCACCAGGGACAGGGGGTGGACTGAAGCTTTCTTT
-,TRBD1,TRBV6-5,TRBJ1-5,CASSSSHNRGQPQHF,TGTGCCAGCAGTTCCTCACACAACAGGGGGCAGCCCCAGCATTTT
-,TRBD2,TRBV2,TRBJ2-7,CASSFRLAGVVTYF,TGTGCCAGCAGCTTCCGACTAGCGGGAGTGGTAACGTACTTC
few,-,TRBV29-1,TRBJ1-5,CSALIADSSNQPQHF,TGCAGCGCTCTTATCGCAGACAGTAGCAATCAGCCCCAGCATTTT
-,TRBD1,TRBV2,TRBJ1-4,CASSEGDRAPSLFF,TGTGCCAGCAGTGAGGGGGACAGGGCCCCTTCGCTGTTTTTT
-,-,TRBV19,TRBJ1-2,CASSLKRNYGYTF,TGTGCCAGTAGTCTAAAACGGAACTATGGCTACACCTTC
few,-,TRBV24-1,TRBJ2-7,CATSVMRGEGYEQYF,TGTGCCACCAGTGTGATGCGGGGAGAGGGCTACGAGCAGTACTTC
few,-,TRBV20-1,TRBJ1-4,CSATRNEKLFF,TGCAGTGCTACCCGTAATGAAAAACTGTTTTTT
many,-,TRBV29-1,TRBJ1-4,CSGGTANEKLFF,TGCAGCGGAGGGACGGCTAATGAAAAACTGTTTTTT